The 2 T cell receptor beta chains given below trace back to one sample, sequenced in a study of cytomegalovirus exposure and HLA in healthy donors. The data were produced by immunoSEQ multiplex PCR, yet TCRdb's version contains in-frame clones alone and is incomplete. This table holds about 110,000 clones, approximately 89% found once. The sample taken for sequencing was PBMCs. All receptors derive from a woman aged 18-29 years in good health and CMV-seronegative.

The V call is TRBV20-1, the J call TRBJ2-7, with TRBD1 identical over 7 bases. In germline, CDR1 is DFQATT, CDR2 SNEGSKA (reference sequence). This CDR3 region has 11 residues. V lost 5 bases and J lost 8; bases outside the gene matches: 6. The CDR3 nucleotides are TGCAGTGCTTTCGACAGGGAAAAGCAGTACTTC. It translates to CSAFDREKQYF.

The chain employs TRBV28 and TRBJ1-4, with TRBD1 matching 7 bases. Germline lookup yields CDR1 MDHEN and CDR2 SYDVKM. J was trimmed by 3 bases and V by 6 bases; bases with no gene match: 7. The CDR3 loop spans 15 amino acids. The CDR3 reads CASSKQGNPNEKLFF. The CDR3 nucleotides read TGTGCCAGCAGCAAACAGGGGAACCCTAATGAAAAACTGTTTTTT. The full variable domain, in which reference TRBV28 and TRBJ1-4 provide the parts outside the CDR3, is DVKVTQSSRYLVKRTGEKVFLECVQDMDHENMFWYRQDPGLGLRLIYFSYDVKMKEKGDIPEGYSVSREKKERFSLILESASTNQTSMYLCASSKQGNPNEKLFFGSGTQLSVL.